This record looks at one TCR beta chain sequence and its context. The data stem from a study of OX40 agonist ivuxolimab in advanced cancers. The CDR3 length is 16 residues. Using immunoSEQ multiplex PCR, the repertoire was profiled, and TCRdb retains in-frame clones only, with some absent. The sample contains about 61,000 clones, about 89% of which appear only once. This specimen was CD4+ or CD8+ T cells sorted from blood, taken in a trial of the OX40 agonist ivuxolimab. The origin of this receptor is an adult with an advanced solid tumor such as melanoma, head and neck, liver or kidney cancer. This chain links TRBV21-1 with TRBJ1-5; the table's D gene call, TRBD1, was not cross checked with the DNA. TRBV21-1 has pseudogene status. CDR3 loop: CASIAEGTGNNQPQHF. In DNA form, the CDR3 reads TGTGCCAGCATCGCAGAGGGGACAGGCAACAATCAGCCCCAGCATTTT.